This T cell receptor (beta chain) was recorded in a study of T cell responses to AZD1222 COVID-19 vaccine. In this sample, this clone turned up a few times. The CDR3 extends over 16 amino acids. CDR1 MDHEN and CDR2 SYDVKM come from the germline V gene. Trimming left V 5 bases short and J 1 base short, with 17 bases between. Repertoires were generated with immunoSEQ multiplex PCR, while TCRdb's copy carries only in-frame clones and drops some. The sample has under 70,000 clones; approximately 80% are singletons. Sequenced here: peripheral blood, sampled 28 days after the second AZD1222 dose. V is TRBV28 and J is TRBJ1-1, with a possible D match to TRBD1 (5 bases). The TCR sequence derives from an adult who received the AZD1222 COVID-19 vaccine. This CDR3 is CASSDYWGRENTEAFF. The CDR3 bases are TGTGCCAGCAGTGATTATTGGGGCAGAGAGAACACTGAAGCTTTCTTT.